What follows describes a single T cell receptor (beta chain). This sample was taken from a study of regulatory T cells in long-lasting Graves disease. Relying on iRepertoire HTBI primers and Arm-PCR of CDR3 regions, the team built TCR beta libraries. TCRdb ran MiXCR on the multiplex PCR reads and lists one entry per CDR3 protein. Here the sample spans fewer than 550,000 distinct CDR3 sequences, 15% to 20% being singletons. The time point here: newly diagnosed GD, antithyroid drugs for less than 3 months. After RNA was extracted from PBMCs, the TCR library was made from it. These sequences were also reported in another study, on T cells in Graves' hyperthyroidism and ophthalmopathy.

This TCR was sampled from a young woman with Graves disease. This sample comprised peripheral blood mononuclear cells (PBMCs), obtained at new diagnosis, from a patient treated with antithyroid drugs.

DNA of the CDR3: TGCGCCAGCAGCCAAGCGATTGGACTAGCGGGAGCCCAAGATACGCAGTATTTT. Amino acids: CASSQAIGLAGAQDTQYF. The J gene is TRBJ2-3, the V gene TRBV4-1; 13 nucleotides agree with TRBD2. This CDR3 contains 18 residues. The trim removed 1 base at V and 5 bases at J, leaving 9 bases unmatched. Germline V gives CDR1 MGHRA, CDR2 YSYEKL.